This is a list of T cell receptor beta chains from one sample in a study of human T cells and chemical hapten exposure. TCRdb independently ran MiXCR on the RACE reads; one entry per CDR3 protein. Here the sample spans approximately 45,000 distinct CDR3 sequences, about 3.9% being singletons. Sequenced input: whole blood. The source of these receptors is a female donor in good health. Some clones in this sample may be carry-over from other donors' samples. Both conserved end residues are part of each CDR3. Clone sizes are given selectively: once, few, many, or a class where the clone is expanded.

j_call | clone_size | v_call | cdr3_length | cdr3_aa
TRBJ1-1 | many | TRBV7-9 | 15 | CASSLRLSGNTEAFF
TRBJ1-1 | few | TRBV18 | 14 | CASSSTGTNTEAFF
TRBJ1-5 | many | TRBV6-6 | 16 | CASSYSTGGRDQPQHF
TRBJ2-3 | many | TRBV10-3 | 14 | CAITGGPGADTQYF
TRBJ2-2 | many | TRBV12-3/TRBV12-4 | 14 | CASSLASNTGELFF
TRBJ2-7 | many | TRBV15 | 16 | CATSRGSGQGYYEQYF
TRBJ1-3 | many | TRBV4-3 | 17 | CASSQDRARLSGNTIYF
TRBJ1-4 | medium-sized | TRBV28 | 18 | CASSLYSGNYATNEKLFF
TRBJ1-5 | . | TRBV6-1 | 16 | CASSEGGAGEDQPQHF
TRBJ1-2 | few | TRBV29-1 | 17 | CSVEDRGDSGANYGYTF
TRBJ1-1 | many | TRBV7-9 | 15 | CASRRAGLLNTEAFF
TRBJ2-7 | many | TRBV4-2 | 15 | CASSQETGPSYEQYF
TRBJ1-5 | many | TRBV7-2 | 18 | CASSRGGGQGMGYQPQHF
TRBJ2-7 | many | TRBV18 | 14 | CASSPSGGQGFEYF
TRBJ1-1 | many | TRBV5-1 | 14 | CASSSTALNTEAFF
TRBJ1-2 | many | TRBV7-2 | 13 | CASSSDRYYGYTF
TRBJ2-5 | many | TRBV7-2 | 12 | CASSSGGETQYF
TRBJ2-5 | few | TRBV5-6 | 16 | CASSSGTGTGKETQYF
TRBJ2-1 | few | TRBV9 | 13 | CASSVAGSNEQFF
TRBJ2-1 | . | TRBV12-3/TRBV12-4 | 15 | CASSLGGAGSHEQFF
TRBJ2-2 | many | TRBV11-2 | 13 | CASSLVRSGELFF
TRBJ1-2 | many | TRBV6-2/TRBV6-3 | 12 | CASTQGLWGYTF
TRBJ2-5 | many | TRBV15 | 12 | CATSRDGGTQYF
TRBJ1-1 | many | TRBV5-1 | 14 | CASSLVSEYTEAFF
TRBJ2-5 | few | TRBV11-1 | 16 | CASRFGQGGPQETQYF
TRBJ2-5 | many | TRBV6-5 | 14 | CASSYSKLTETQYF
TRBJ2-7 | many | TRBV6-5 | 13 | CASSFSGLGEQYF
TRBJ2-1 | many | TRBV29-1 | 13 | CSVEPASFHEQFF
TRBJ2-4 | many | TRBV7-8 | 14 | CASTTVPRGDIQYF
TRBJ1-2 | many | TRBV7-9 | 17 | CASSLVLRTEGNYGYTF
TRBJ1-2 | many | TRBV18 | 14 | CASSIQGLRGGYTF
TRBJ2-2 | many | TRBV2 | 13 | CASEGQGTGELFF
TRBJ2-7 | many | TRBV7-9 | 15 | CASSLRPVTMDEQYF
TRBJ1-1 | many | TRBV7-3 | 13 | CASSAQGNTEAFF
TRBJ1-4 | many | TRBV21-1 | 18 | CASSKAEQGAGFDEKLFF
TRBJ2-6 | many | TRBV5-1 | 17 | CASSVDRGGAGANVLTF
TRBJ2-3 | many | TRBV4-3 | 15 | CASSQEETFADTQYF
TRBJ1-2 | . | TRBV7-9 | 13 | CASSLTATYGDTF
TRBJ1-4 | few | TRBV27 | 16 | CASSSVRTGGGEKLFF
TRBJ1-4 | many | TRBV7-9 | 14 | CASSPSTRQRKLFF
TRBJ2-7 | . | TRBV5-4 | 16 | CASSPGGSGGPNEQYF
TRBJ1-5 | . | TRBV27 | 15 | CASSRNRGLDQPQHF
TRBJ2-1 | many | TRBV20-1 | 11 | CSGRRYNEQFF
TRBJ2-2 | many | TRBV7-9 | 18 | CASSASFQRSANTGELFF
TRBJ1-3 | many | TRBV7-8 | 15 | CASSSPRRSGNTIYF
TRBJ1-2 | . | TRBV13 | 16 | CASSRPRGEFNYGYTF
TRBJ2-5 | . | TRBV18 | 14 | CASSPGTGLETQYF
TRBJ2-1 | few | TRBV7-9 | 14 | CASSLSAGGKEQFF
TRBJ2-7 | many | TRBV7-8 | 14 | CASSLRETTYEQYF
TRBJ1-6 | many | TRBV9 | 16 | CASSVAGDRGNSPLHF
TRBJ1-1 | many | TRBV6-5 | 13 | CASSSAAGLGAFF
TRBJ1-5 | many | TRBV15 | 15 | CATSEDRDPNQPQHF
TRBJ2-3 | many | TRBV11-2 | 15 | CASTITGTTTDTQYF
TRBJ1-6 | . | TRBV14 | 21 | CASSQDRRSGRNRRVGSPLHF
TRBJ1-1 | many | TRBV20-1 | 15 | CSARDLKGWHTEAFF